This T cell receptor (beta chain) was recovered during a study of cytomegalovirus exposure and HLA in healthy donors. Study overall: Among 150 million to 200 million T cells, an earlier analysis found roughly 100 million unique TCR beta sequences.

Findings and limits, study-wide: Cytomegalovirus-associated TCR beta chains were listed, numbering 150 to 200. The majority of TCR sequences were rare, yet some public TCRs appeared in many donors.

This clone was detected only once. What it binds is not known. The PCR used 60 Vbeta and 13 Jbeta primers. Measured with immunoSEQ multiplex PCR; TCRdb has only the in-frame clones, and not every one. The top ten hold more than 4% of the sample, which has some 150,000 clones, roughly 80% seen once. Germline V lookup: CDR1 SGHTA, CDR2 FQGNSA. The V segment lost 5 bases and the J segment 5 bases; nucleotides outside the gene matches: 2. The CDR3 consists of 13 residues. Sequencing was performed on PBMCs. The origin of this receptor is a man in his forties in good health and CMV-seronegative. The chain joins TRBV7-2 to TRBJ1-2; 10 bases align to TRBD1. CDR3 in DNA: TGTGCCAGCAGCCAGGGACAGGGGTATGGCTACACCTTC. As protein: CASSQGQGYGYTF.